The clone carrying this TCR beta chain was seen once. The entry originates in a study of blood T cell repertoires in COVID-19. The method was immunoSEQ multiplex PCR; TCRdb's version includes in-frame clones alone and lacks a portion of them. The data contain about 150,000 clones, more than 75% of them singletons. The germline gives CDR1 MRHNA, CDR2 SNTAGT. The CDR3 is made up of 13 amino acids. Trimming removed 4 bases at V and 6 bases at J, with 10 bases between. The chain carries TRBV6-4 and TRBJ1-5; D is unresolved. The receptor's source is a woman in her fifties or sixties with COVID-19, enrolled during active disease. Sequenced material: peripheral blood. CDR3 in DNA: TGTGCCAGCAGTGTTGAGGGTGGTCAGCCCCAGCATTTT. Translation gives CASSVEGGQPQHF.